These 18 T cell receptor beta chains were all obtained from the same sample, sequenced in a study of CD8+ T cells in alopecia areata. Once RNA had been extracted, it was reverse transcribed into cDNA to act as the sequencing template. Sequencing used immunoSEQ multiplex PCR; TCRdb keeps in-frame clones, though not all of them. The sample lists 110,000 or so clones; about two fifths were seen once. Sequenced: CD4+ T cells sorted from blood. The source of these receptors is a human donor with alopecia areata.

The genes are TRBV6-5 and TRBJ2-1; TRBD2 matches at 11 bases. Germline-derived CDR1 and CDR2 are MNHEY and SVGAGI. This CDR3 spans 16 amino acids. V gave up 2 bases and J gave up 3 bases; unmatched junction bases: 3. The CDR3 DNA reads TGTGCCAGCAGTTACCCTAGCGGGGGGAACTACAATGAGCAGTTCTTC. Translating gives CASSYPSGGNYNEQFF.

CDR3 loop: CASSPREGNYGYTF. The CDR3, as DNA: TGCGCCAGCAGTCCCCGGGAAGGGAACTATGGCTACACCTTC. The chain has TRBV23-1 and TRBJ1-2; D call uncertain. TRBV23-1 is reported as an ORF; its role is uncertain. The CDR3 has 14 amino acids. V was cut by 4 bases and J by 2 bases, with 11 bases left in between.

The J gene is TRBJ2-1, the V gene TRBV6-1; 7 nucleotides line up with TRBD2. Germline trimming cut 4 bases from V and 1 base from J; bases unmatched to any gene: 4. The CDR3 runs 15 residues. Germline lookup yields CDR1 MNHNS and CDR2 SASEGT. CDR3 residues: CASSVDGGSYNEQFF. The CDR3 DNA sequence: TGTGCCAGCAGTGTCGACGGGGGGTCCTACAATGAGCAGTTCTTC.

There are a few counts of this clone. J is TRBJ1-2 and V is TRBV28; TRBD1 might be the D (5 bases). Germline values: CDR1 MDHEN, CDR2 SYDVKM. The CDR3 is 13 amino acids. Trimming shortened V by 8 bases and J by 4 bases, and 14 bases separated the two germline ends. CDR3 DNA sequence: TGTGCCAGCGGTTCGGGACTCATCTATGGCTACACCTTC. Protein product: CASGSGLIYGYTF.

This clone appeared a few times. The chain has TRBV6-5 and TRBJ2-6; D remains ambiguous. V shed 5 bases and J shed 1 base, with 6 bases lying between them. CDR3 size: 14 residues. Germline V CDR1 and CDR2: MNHEY, SVGAGI. CDR3: CASSGLSGANVLTF. CDR3 DNA: TGTGCCAGCAGTGGGCTATCTGGGGCCAACGTCCTGACTTTC.

The chain has TRBV28 and TRBJ2-1; D unresolved. Per the germline V gene, CDR1 is MDHEN and CDR2 is SYDVKM. The CDR3 contains 12 residues. The CDR3 region is CVALSSYNEQFF. DNA for the CDR3: TGTGTCGCGTTAAGCTCCTACAATGAGCAGTTCTTC.

The genes are TRBV5-1 and TRBJ1-5; D gene uncertain. The CDR3 is 15 residues long. V lost 0 bases, J lost 0 bases, and 7 bases lay in between. CDR1 is SGHRS, CDR2 YFSETQ, per germline. The DNA for the CDR3 is TGCGCCAGCAGCTTGGCAGAATATAGCAATCAGCCCCAGCATTTT. It is translated as CASSLAEYSNQPQHF. The variable domain in full, with the rest retrieved from reference TRBV5-1 and TRBJ1-5, is KAGVTQTPRYLIKTRGQQVTLSCSPISGHRSVSWYQQTPGQGLQFLFEYFSETQRNKGNFPGRFSGRQFSNSRSEMNVSTLELGDSALYLCASSLAEYSNQPQHFGDGTRLSIL.

The chain links TRBV2 to TRBJ1-1; no firm D call. The germline V gene encodes CDR1 SNHLY and CDR2 FYNNEI. This CDR3 contains 13 residues. V lost 6 bases and J 7 bases, leaving 15 bases between the germline ends. The CDR3 loop is CASSETQGGEAFF. The CDR3 DNA is TGTGCCAGCAGCGAGACGCAAGGAGGTGAAGCTTTCTTT.

The sample holds a few counts of this clone. The chain combines TRBV30 with TRBJ2-2, with D unclear. Germline-derived CDR1 and CDR2 are GTSNPN and SVGIG (reference sequence). This CDR3 is built from 13 residues. V was cut by 2 bases and J by 2 bases, with 6 bases left in between. This chain's CDR3 is CAWSLKNTGELFF. CDR3 DNA: TGTGCCTGGAGTCTAAAAAACACCGGGGAGCTGTTTTTT.

This rearrangement joins TRBV4-3 to TRBJ2-3, with a possible D match to TRBD1 (5 bases). CDR3 length: 13 residues. CDR1 LGHNA and CDR2 YSLEER come from the germline V gene. V dropped 0 bases and J dropped 14 bases, with 15 bases sitting between them. As DNA, the CDR3 is TGCGCCAGCAGCCAAGATGTGGGGCGAAAATCGTATTTT. This encodes CASSQDVGRKSYF.

Remarks on this clone: The same CDR3 also results from other DNA sequences found in this sample. The rearrangement joins TRBV18 to TRBJ2-7; D is uncertain. From germline, CDR1 is KGHSH and CDR2 LQKENI. The V and J ends lost 6 bases and 0 bases respectively, with 6 bases between them. This CDR3 is 12 amino acids long. CDR3 loop: CASSSSSYEQYF. As DNA, the CDR3 is TGTGCCAGCTCGAGTAGCTCCTACGAGCAGTACTTC.

J is TRBJ1-2 and V is TRBV7-2, with 7 bases identical to TRBD1. CDR3 length: 14 residues. Germline V lookup: CDR1 SGHTA, CDR2 FQGNSA. V trimming: 1 base; J trimming: 4 bases; junction bases outside the gene matches: 3. The CDR3: CASSLDPGGYGYTF. The CDR3, as DNA: TGTGCCAGCAGCTTAGACCCAGGGGGCTATGGCTACACCTTC. The variable domain in full, completed from reference TRBV7-2 and TRBJ1-2, reads GAGVSQSPSNKVTEKGKDVELRCDPISGHTALYWYRQSLGQGLEFLIYFQGNSAPDKSGLPSDRFSAERTGGSVSTLTIQRTQQEDSAVYLCASSLDPGGYGYTFGSGTRLTVV.

V and J are TRBV7-9 and TRBJ2-7; D unclear. The germline V gene encodes CDR1 SEHNR and CDR2 FQNEAQ (reference sequence). The V gene lost 7 bases and the J gene lost 0 bases, with 16 bases spanning the gap. The CDR3 extends over 15 amino acids. This chain's CDR3 is CASNKQSMSSYEQYF. CDR3 nucleotides: TGTGCCAGCAACAAGCAGAGTATGAGCTCCTACGAGCAGTACTTC.

This clone was seen only a few times. V is TRBV4-1 and J is TRBJ1-1; 7 bases align to TRBD1. The CDR3 sequence is 15 residues long. CDR1 MGHRA and CDR2 YSYEKL come from the germline V gene. J was trimmed by 1 base and V by 7 bases; bases with no gene match: 9. For the CDR3, the DNA is TGCGCCAGCACTCTGACAGGGCCGACGAACACTGAAGCTTTCTTT. This translates into CASTLTGPTNTEAFF.

This clone has only a few counts. This chain links TRBV7-9 with TRBJ2-1; TRBD2 matches at 9 bases. The CDR3 covers 17 residues. Germline trimming cut 0 bases from V and 8 bases from J; bases unmatched to any gene: 11. Per the germline V gene, CDR1 is SEHNR and CDR2 is FQNEAQ (reference sequence). CDR3 DNA: TGTGCCAGCAGCTTAGCATTCTCTAGCGGGAATTTCCATGAGCAGTTCTTC. It specifies CASSLAFSSGNFHEQFF. The full variable domain, with the rest looked up from reference TRBV7-9 and TRBJ2-1, is DTGVSQNPRHKITKRGQNVTFRCDPISEHNRLYWYRQTLGQGPEFLTYFQNEAQLEKSRLLSDRFSAERPKGSFSTLEIQRTEQGDSAMYLCASSLAFSSGNFHEQFFGPGTRLTVL.

This clone turned up a few times. This chain links TRBV14 with TRBJ2-7, with D perhaps TRBD1 or TRBD2 (5 bases each). Germline CDR1 and CDR2: SGHDN and FVKESK. Trimming took 4 bases from V and 7 from J, leaving 17 bases between them. The CDR3 length is 14 residues. The CDR3, as DNA: TGTGCCAGCAGCCCTACCGGGACCACGAGGGAGCAGTACTTC. This sequence encodes CASSPTGTTREQYF.

This clone was seen only a few times. V gene TRBV29-1 combines with J gene TRBJ2-3; 7 nucleotides line up with TRBD2. The CDR3 has 14 residues. V shed 2 bases, J shed 4 bases, and the junction held 6 bases outside the gene matches. Germline CDR1 SQVTM, CDR2 ANQGSEA. DNA for the CDR3: TGCAGCGTTGAAAAGGCGGGAGTATCAGATACGCAGTATTTT. Amino acid sequence: CSVEKAGVSDTQYF.

The sample holds a few counts of this clone. The CDR3 here is CSVGLQGPPNRQYF. The CDR3 region has the DNA TGCAGCGTTGGGTTACAGGGACCGCCGAATCGGCAGTATTTT. The chain recombines TRBV29-1 with TRBJ2-3, with D possibly being TRBD1 (6 bases). Trimming took off 4 bases at V and 11 bases at J, with 22 bases between the two ends. The CDR3 sequence is 14 residues long. The germline V gene has CDR1 SQVTM and CDR2 ANQGSEA.